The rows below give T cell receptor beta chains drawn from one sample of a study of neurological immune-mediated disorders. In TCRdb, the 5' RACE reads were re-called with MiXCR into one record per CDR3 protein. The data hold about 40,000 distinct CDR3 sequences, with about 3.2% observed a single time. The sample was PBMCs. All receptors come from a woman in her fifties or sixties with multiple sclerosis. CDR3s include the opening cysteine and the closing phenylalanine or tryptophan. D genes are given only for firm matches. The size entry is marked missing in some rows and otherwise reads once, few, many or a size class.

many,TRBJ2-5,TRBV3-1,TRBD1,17,TGTGCCAGCAGCCTATCGTGGAGGGACAGGGGGCGGGAGACCCAGTACTTC,CASSLSWRDRGRETQYF
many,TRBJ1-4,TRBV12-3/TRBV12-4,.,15,TGTGCCAGCAGACCCGGAGGGTTTCTTAATGAAAAACTGTTTTTT,CASRPGGFLNEKLFF
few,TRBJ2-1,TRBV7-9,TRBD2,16,TGTGCTAGCAGCGCCATACTAGCGGGGGGGCAAAATGAGCAGTTCTTC,CASSAILAGGQNEQFF
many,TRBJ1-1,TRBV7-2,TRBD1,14,TGTGCCAGCAGGCCTACGACAGGGTTCACTGAAGCTTTCTTT,CASRPTTGFTEAFF
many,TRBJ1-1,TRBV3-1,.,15,TGTGCCAGCAGCCAAGGTTGGCAGGGCGTCACTGAAGCTTTCTTT,CASSQGWQGVTEAFF
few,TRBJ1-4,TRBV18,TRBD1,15,TGTGCCAGCTCGTTTAGGGGGCAGTCTAATGAAAAACTGTTTTTT,CASSFRGQSNEKLFF
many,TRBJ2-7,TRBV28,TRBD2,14,TGTGCCAGCAGCCAACCGGGACTACCCTACGAGCAGTACTTC,CASSQPGLPYEQYF
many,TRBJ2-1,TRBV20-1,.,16,TGCAGTGCTAGAGACTCGGGGGGCCCGTTTGGCAATGAGCAGTTCTTC,CSARDSGGPFGNEQFF
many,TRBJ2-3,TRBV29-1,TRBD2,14,TGCAGCGTTGAAGTGGCGGGGGGCACAGATACGCAGTATTTT,CSVEVAGGTDTQYF
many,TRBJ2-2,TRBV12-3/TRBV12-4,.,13,TGTGCCACATCGCGGTTAGGGGCCGGGGAGCTGTTTTTT,CATSRLGAGELFF
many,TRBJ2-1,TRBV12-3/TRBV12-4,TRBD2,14,TGTGCCAGCAGCCTCGGGGGCGGGGGGAATGAGCAGTTCTTC,CASSLGGGGNEQFF
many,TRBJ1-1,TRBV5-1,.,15,TGCGCCAGCAGCCCGCTACCGACGGTGAACACTGAAGCTTTCTTT,CASSPLPTVNTEAFF
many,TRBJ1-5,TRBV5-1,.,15,TGCGCCAGCAGCCTCGGGGGGCAGTGGAATCAGCCCCAGCATTTT,CASSLGGQWNQPQHF
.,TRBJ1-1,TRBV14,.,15,TGTGCCAGCAGCCAAGGCCCGACAGGCGTTACTGAAGCTTTCTTT,CASSQGPTGVTEAFF
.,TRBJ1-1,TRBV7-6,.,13,TGTGCCAGCAGCTCAAATCTGAACACTGAAGCTTTCTTT,CASSSNLNTEAFF
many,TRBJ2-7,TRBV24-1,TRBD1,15,TGTGCCACCGGATACCTCGGGACAGGCTCCTACGAGCAGTACTTC,CATGYLGTGSYEQYF
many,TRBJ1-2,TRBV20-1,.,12,TGCAGTGCCAAATCCGGGTGGGAAGGCTACACCTTC,CSAKSGWEGYTF
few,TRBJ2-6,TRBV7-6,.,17,TGTGCCAGCAGCTTAAGGTCAGGAGCCTCTGGGGCCAACGTCCTGACTTTC,CASSLRSGASGANVLTF
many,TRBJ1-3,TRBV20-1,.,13,TGCAGTGCCGACAGTCCCTCTGGAAACACCATATATTTT,CSADSPSGNTIYF
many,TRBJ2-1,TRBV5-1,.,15,TGCGCCAGCAGCTTGGGGAGAAGCTCCTACAATGAGCAGTTCTTC,CASSLGRSSYNEQFF
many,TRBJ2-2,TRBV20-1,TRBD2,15,TGCAGTGCTAGAGTCGGGGGGGCGGCCACCGGGGAGCTGTTTTTT,CSARVGGAATGELFF
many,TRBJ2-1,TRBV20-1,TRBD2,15,TGCAGTGCTAGAGTACCCGGGACTACGAGGAATGAGCAGTTCTTC,CSARVPGTTRNEQFF
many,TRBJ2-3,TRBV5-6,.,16,TGTGCCAGCAGCTTGGACCTGGGGCGGACCACAGATACGCAGTATTTT,CASSLDLGRTTDTQYF
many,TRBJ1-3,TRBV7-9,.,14,TGTGCCAGCAGGCGCGACATCTCTGGAAACACCATATATTTT,CASRRDISGNTIYF
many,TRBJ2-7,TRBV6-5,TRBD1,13,TGTGCCAGCAGTTACCTTAGGGGGCGCGAGCAGTACTTC,CASSYLRGREQYF
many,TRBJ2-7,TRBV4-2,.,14,TGTGCCAGCAGCCCGGGGAGAAGCTCCTACGAGCAGTACTTC,CASSPGRSSYEQYF
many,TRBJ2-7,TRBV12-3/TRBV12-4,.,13,TGTGCCAGCAGTTTAGTTGGGGGGCCGGAGCAGTACTTC,CASSLVGGPEQYF
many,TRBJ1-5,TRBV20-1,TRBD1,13,TGCAGTGCGAAGGACAGGGGAGGTCAGCCCCAGCATTTT,CSAKDRGGQPQHF
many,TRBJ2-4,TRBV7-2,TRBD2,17,TGTGCCAGCAGCCCAATAGGACTAGCGGGGGCCAAAAACATTCAGTACTTC,CASSPIGLAGAKNIQYF
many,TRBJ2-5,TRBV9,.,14,TGTGCCAGCCAACCGGCCACCGGGTGGGAGACCCAGTACTTC,CASQPATGWETQYF
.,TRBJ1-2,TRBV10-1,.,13,TGCGCCAGCAGTGGTGCAGGGCAATATGGCTACACCTTC,CASSGAGQYGYTF
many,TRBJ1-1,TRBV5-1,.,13,TGCGCCAGCAAGGGTCCCCTGAACACTGAAGCTTTCTTT,CASKGPLNTEAFF
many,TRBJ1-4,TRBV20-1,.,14,TGCAGTGCTCCAGGACGGACAGCTAATGAAAAACTGTTTTTT,CSAPGRTANEKLFF